This T cell receptor (beta chain) is from a study of T cells in Graves' hyperthyroidism and ophthalmopathy. Study in general: Blood was drawn when the patient was first diagnosed and still untreated.

This clonotype was seen more than once but under ten times. A read error may be the cause here, since a much bigger clone is one base away. Amplified regions were TCR beta CDR3 sequences from RNA transcripts. During a first-round RT-PCR of the TCR CDR3, the HTBI primer set was used. MiXCR was run by TCRdb on the multiplex PCR reads, yielding one entry per CDR3 protein. Among 550,000 to 800,000 distinct CDR3 sequences listed, approximately 15% were seen once. The CDR3 length is 14 residues. Trimming took off 5 bases at V and 0 bases at J, with 10 bases between the two ends. Germline values: CDR1 SGHRS, CDR2 YFSETQ.

V and J are TRBV5-1 and TRBJ2-3; D remains unclear. This TCR derives from a man aged 50-60 years with Graves' hyperthyroidism. Material for sequencing was blood. CDR3: CASSVSRSTDTQYF. The DNA of the CDR3 is TGCGCCAGCAGTGTATCTAGGAGCACAGATACGCAGTATTTT.